What follows are 27 T cell receptor beta chains derived from one specimen sequenced in a study of blood T cell repertoires in COVID-19. Profiling relied on immunoSEQ multiplex PCR, and the TCRdb table lists in-frame clones only, not all of them. The repertoire holds about 48,000 clones, roughly 89% seen once, with about 27% in the top ten. The sequenced sample was peripheral blood. Receptors were obtained from a woman at least 80 years old with acute or convalescent COVID-19.

The rearrangement links TRBV19 to TRBJ1-6; 7 bases fit TRBD1. This CDR3 has 15 amino acids. The junction had 8 bases not matched to a gene; V was cut back by 7 bases and J by 5 bases. Germline loops: CDR1 LNHDA, CDR2 SQIVND (reference sequence). In DNA, the CDR3 is TGTGCCAGTAAAATGGACAGGTGGGATAATTCACCCCTCCACTTT. Translated, it gives CASKMDRWDNSPLHF.

The V and J genes are TRBV5-4 and TRBJ1-2, with 7 bases identical to TRBD1. CDR1 and CDR2 from the germline V gene are SGHNT and YYREEE (reference sequence). V shed 4 bases, J shed 2 bases, and the junction held 11 bases outside the gene matches. The CDR3 covers 16 residues. Here the CDR3 reads CASSDRARAGNYGYTF. CDR3 DNA: TGTGCCAGCAGCGACAGGGCCCGGGCAGGGAACTATGGCTACACCTTC.

This clone appeared a few times. The chain recombines TRBV20-1 with TRBJ2-7; a weak D match, TRBD1 (6 bases). The CDR3 consists of 12 residues. The ends were cut back, 3 bases at V and 6 bases at J, with 12 bases in the middle. The germline gives CDR1 DFQATT, CDR2 SNEGSKA (reference sequence). The CDR3 coding sequence is TGCAGTGCTAGTACCACAGGGTCCGAGCAGTACGTC. Encoded protein: CSASTTGSEQYV.

Only a few counts were recorded for this clone. This chain links TRBV6-5 with TRBJ2-6, with D tentatively TRBD1 (6 bases). CDR3 size: 14 residues. V dropped 5 bases and J dropped 2 bases, with 7 bases sitting between them. The germline V gene encodes CDR1 MNHEY and CDR2 SVGAGI. Written as DNA, the CDR3 is TGTGCCAGCAGTCGGACAGCTGGGGCCAACGTCCTGACTTTC. Translated, it gives CASSRTAGANVLTF.

This clone was counted once. This chain joins TRBV2 and TRBJ2-5, with TRBD1 as a possible D gene (5 bases). The CDR3 contains 13 residues. Per the germline V gene, CDR1 is SNHLY and CDR2 is FYNNEI. Trimming cost V 3 bases and J 6 bases, with 11 bases left between them. DNA for the CDR3: TGTGCCAGCAGTGATCAGGGCTGGAAGACCCAGTACTTC. Protein: CASSDQGWKTQYF. The full variable domain, in which reference TRBV2 and TRBJ2-5 provide the parts outside the CDR3, is EPEVTQTPSHQVTQMGQEVILRCVPISNHLYFYWYRQILGQKVEFLVSFYNNEISEKSEIFDDQFSVERPDGSNFTLKIRSTKLEDSAMYFCASSDQGWKTQYFGPGTRLLVL.

The genes are TRBV18 and TRBJ1-6; 9 positions agree with TRBD1. Germline-derived CDR1 and CDR2 are KGHSH and LQKENI. J gave up 8 bases and V 1 base, and 9 bases lay outside the gene matches. The CDR3 consists of 17 residues. The CDR3 region has the DNA TGTGCCAGCTCACCACTGATAACAGGGGGCCCGGATTCACCCCTCCACTTT. Translating it yields CASSPLITGGPDSPLHF.

This chain connects TRBV6-5 to TRBJ2-7; D is possibly TRBD1 (5 bases). The germline gives CDR1 MNHEY, CDR2 SVGAGI. Trimming removed 10 bases from V and 2 bases from J, with 12 bases in between. This CDR3 is 12 amino acids long. CDR3 bases: TGTGCCACCGAGACAGAAACCTACGAGCAGTACTTC. It encodes CATETETYEQYF.

The chain combines TRBV11-2 with TRBJ1-6; possibly TRBD1 for D (5 bases). This CDR3 is built from 15 residues. From germline, CDR1 is SGHAT and CDR2 FQNNGV. With 5 bases removed from V and 7 bases from J, the gap between germline ends came to 15 bases. The CDR3 spells CASSPRGVENSPLHF. CDR3 DNA: TGTGCCAGCAGCCCGCGGGGGGTGGAGAATTCACCCCTCCACTTT.

This clone came up once. The chain joins TRBV25-1 to TRBJ2-1; 8 nucleotides align to TRBD2. Per the germline V gene, CDR1 is MGHDK and CDR2 is SYGVNS. V lost 7 bases to trimming and J lost 0 bases; unmatched junction nucleotides: 8. The CDR3 spans 16 residues. This chain's CDR3 is CASTRSGGSSYNEQFF. As DNA, the CDR3 is TGTGCCAGCACCAGAAGCGGGGGAAGCTCCTACAATGAGCAGTTCTTC.

V is TRBV29-1 and J is TRBJ2-4; 7 positions match TRBD1. The V and J ends lost 6 bases and 8 bases, in that order; junction bases with no gene match: 7. The CDR3 length is 12 residues. Per germline, CDR1 SQVTM and CDR2 ANQGSEA. CDR3 sequence reads: CSVGQGVDIQYF. DNA for the CDR3: TGCAGCGTCGGGCAGGGGGTTGACATTCAGTACTTC. The entire variable domain, with the rest obtained from reference TRBV29-1 and TRBJ2-4, is as follows: SAVISQKPSRDICQRGTSLTIQCQVDSQVTMMFWYRQQPGQSLTLIATANQGSEATYESGFVIDKFPISRPNLTFSTLTVSNMSPEDSSIYLCSVGQGVDIQYFGAGTRLSVL.

This chain connects TRBV30 to TRBJ1-3, with a tentative D call TRBD1 (5 bases). V lost 2 bases, J lost 0 bases, and 8 bases lay in between. Germline-derived CDR1 and CDR2 are GTSNPN and SVGIG (reference sequence). This CDR3 spans 14 amino acids. The CDR3 loop reads CAWSRGGSGNTIYF. The CDR3 bases are TGTGCCTGGAGTCGGGGGGGCTCTGGAAACACCATATATTTT.

The rearrangement links TRBV7-2 to TRBJ2-7; 8 positions match TRBD2. The junction had 9 bases not matched to a gene; V was cut back by 3 bases and J by 2 bases. This CDR3 has 16 residues. Germline CDR1 SGHTA, CDR2 FQGNSA. This chain's CDR3 is CASSFGHWTSTYEQYF. CDR3 coding DNA: TGTGCCAGCAGCTTTGGCCATTGGACTAGCACCTACGAGCAGTACTTC.

V gene TRBV5-4 combines with J gene TRBJ2-1; 7 bases fit TRBD2. With 5 bases clipped from V and 12 bases from J, the junction kept 5 bases outside the gene matches. CDR3 length equals 11 residues. Germline values: CDR1 SGHNT, CDR2 YYREEE (reference sequence). This CDR3 reads CASRISGLQFF. The CDR3 nucleotides read TGTGCCAGCAGAATTAGCGGGCTGCAGTTCTTC.

The chain joins TRBV20-1 to TRBJ2-5, with no clear D. The CDR3 covers 11 residues. Germline V gives CDR1 DFQATT, CDR2 SNEGSKA (reference sequence). V was cut by 5 bases and J by 3 bases, with 7 bases left in between. The DNA of the CDR3 is TGCAGTGCTCTAGAGAAAGAGACCCAGTACTTC. Translation gives CSALEKETQYF.

The chain recombines TRBV5-1 with TRBJ1-2; D gene unclear. Germline CDR1 is SGHRS and CDR2 is YFSETQ. The V and J ends lost 4 bases and 1 base respectively, with 11 bases between them. CDR3 length: 14 amino acids. The CDR3 DNA sequence: TGCGCCAGCAGCCCGACGGCGGGTAACTATGGCTACACCTTC. It is translated as CASSPTAGNYGYTF. Full variable domain (missing parts from reference TRBV5-1 and TRBJ1-2): KAGVTQTPRYLIKTRGQQVTLSCSPISGHRSVSWYQQTPGQGLQFLFEYFSETQRNKGNFPGRFSGRQFSNSRSEMNVSTLELGDSALYLCASSPTAGNYGYTFGSGTRLTVV.

The CDR3 loop reads CASSEVGLNEKLFF. The CDR3 DNA reads TGTGCCAGCAGTGAGGTGGGGCTTAATGAAAAACTGTTTTTT. The chain joins TRBV2 to TRBJ1-4; D is possibly TRBD1 (5 bases). Per germline, CDR1 SNHLY and CDR2 FYNNEI. With 3 bases removed from V and 4 bases from J, the gap between germline ends came to 9 bases. This CDR3 spans 14 amino acids.

This sequence joins TRBV5-1 and TRBJ2-6, with D possibly TRBD2 on 6 matching bases. V was trimmed by 4 bases and J by 2 bases, leaving 7 bases between them. CDR1 is SGHRS and CDR2 is YFSETQ in the germline V gene. The CDR3 contains 14 residues. CDR3 loop: CASSTGAGANVLTF. CDR3 nucleotide sequence: TGCGCCAGCAGCACGGGGGCTGGGGCCAACGTCCTGACTTTC.

The gene calls are TRBV5-4 and TRBJ2-1; D ambiguous. The CDR3 spans 14 residues. The germline V gene has CDR1 SGHNT and CDR2 YYREEE (reference sequence). With 0 bases removed from V and 0 bases from J, the gap between germline ends came to 4 bases. CDR3 in amino acids: CASSLGSSYNEQFF. The DNA of the CDR3 is TGTGCCAGCAGCTTGGGGAGCTCCTACAATGAGCAGTTCTTC.

The J gene is TRBJ1-1, the V gene TRBV11-1; 8 bases are shared with TRBD1. The CDR3 totals 14 residues. Losses at the gene ends were 5 bases for V and 8 bases for J; bases not matched to a gene: 10. The germline gives CDR1 SGHAT, CDR2 FQDESV (reference sequence). CDR3 loop: CASSPRQGRGEAFF. The CDR3 DNA reads as TGTGCCAGCAGCCCCAGACAGGGGCGGGGAGAAGCTTTCTTT.

The chain joins TRBV5-1 to TRBJ2-3; 8 positions agree with TRBD2. V was pared by 0 bases and J by 0 bases, with 6 bases of the junction left unmatched. The CDR3 is 17 amino acids. CDR1 and CDR2 from the germline V gene are SGHRS and YFSETQ. CDR3 loop: CASSLVVSGASTDTQYF. The CDR3 nucleotides are TGCGCCAGCAGCTTGGTGGTTAGCGGGGCAAGCACAGATACGCAGTATTTT. Full variable domain (missing parts from reference TRBV5-1 and TRBJ2-3): KAGVTQTPRYLIKTRGQQVTLSCSPISGHRSVSWYQQTPGQGLQFLFEYFSETQRNKGNFPGRFSGRQFSNSRSEMNVSTLELGDSALYLCASSLVVSGASTDTQYFGPGTRLTVL.

The rearrangement uses TRBV11-2 and TRBJ1-1; D is possibly TRBD1 (5 bases). The CDR3 sequence is 14 residues long. V lost 1 base, J lost 5 bases, and 11 bases lay in between. CDR1 SGHAT and CDR2 FQNNGV come from the germline V gene. The CDR3 spells CASSLGGGLTEAFF. The CDR3 nucleotides read TGTGCCAGCAGCTTAGGCGGGGGACTTACTGAAGCTTTCTTT.

This chain uses TRBV3-1 (or the pseudogene TRBV3-2) with TRBJ2-5, with a tentative D call TRBD1 (5 bases). Deletions cut 5 bases from V and 0 bases from J, with 7 bases between. The CDR3 runs to 13 residues. The germline V gene encodes CDR1 LGHDT and CDR2 YNNKEL (reference sequence). CDR3 in DNA: TGTGCCAGCAGCTTACAGGACCAAGAGACCCAGTACTTC. Translation: CASSLQDQETQYF.

This sequence joins TRBV2 and TRBJ1-2; TRBD1 agrees at 8 bases. This CDR3 has 14 amino acids. Germline lookup yields CDR1 SNHLY and CDR2 FYNNEI. V was clipped by 6 bases and J by 0 bases; unmatched bases: 3. In nucleotides, the CDR3 is TGTGCCAGCAGGGCGGACAGGGCTAACTATGGCTACACCTTC. Amino acids: CASRADRANYGYTF.

This clone was observed once. V is TRBV19 and J is TRBJ1-1; the D is unclear. CDR3 length equals 13 residues. The V end was cut by 3 bases, the J end by 3 bases, with 8 bases between. Germline CDR1 reads LNHDA; CDR2 reads SQIVND (reference sequence). The DNA for the CDR3 is TGTGCCAGTAGTATGGTACTTGACACTGAAGCTTTCTTT. It codes for CASSMVLDTEAFF.

V gene TRBV21-1 combines with J gene TRBJ1-2; no DNA check was done on the table's D call, TRBD1. TRBV21-1 is deemed a pseudogene. This CDR3 comprises 17 residues. The CDR3 bases are TGTGCCAGCAGCCAGGGGTCGGTCCGCAGACTTAACTATGGCTACACCTTC. Its protein product is CASSQGSVRRLNYGYTF.

The chain carries TRBV30 and TRBJ2-1; 11 bases fit TRBD2. Germline CDR1 and CDR2: GTSNPN and SVGIG (reference sequence). Trimming at V came to 0 bases and at J to 0 bases, leaving 16 bases not matched to a gene. The CDR3 consists of 21 residues. The CDR3 reads CAWSVTPTSGVPRGSYNEQFF. The CDR3 DNA sequence: TGTGCCTGGAGTGTGACCCCGACTAGCGGGGTTCCCCGGGGCTCCTACAATGAGCAGTTCTTC.

This clone was detected only a few times. The CDR3 bases are TGCAGCGTTGACAGGGGGCCCGACACTGAAGCTTTCTTT. Its protein product is CSVDRGPDTEAFF. This sequence joins TRBV29-1 and TRBJ1-1, with 8 nucleotides matching TRBD1. With 3 bases clipped from V and 3 bases from J, the junction kept 3 bases outside the gene matches. CDR3 size: 13 residues. Germline CDR1 reads SQVTM; CDR2 reads ANQGSEA.